The T cell receptor beta chain under discussion was sequenced for a study of beta chain features in type 1 diabetes. V shed 7 bases and J shed 2 bases, with 9 bases lying between them. In germline, CDR1 is DFQATT, CDR2 SNEGSKA (reference sequence). This CDR3 spans 11 amino acids. This clone occurred a few times. The isolated RNA, all of it, was reverse transcribed, so expressed TCRB transcripts were what got sequenced. Here immunoSEQ multiplex PCR was the method, and the copy in TCRdb shows in-frame clones only, minus some. The sample contains 860,000 or so clones, roughly 16% of which appear only once.

This sequence originates from a woman aged 18-29 years in good health. The V gene is TRBV20-1, the J gene TRBJ2-7; D unclear. The sample comprised naive CD4+ T cells from blood. In DNA form, the CDR3 reads TGCAGTGTTGGCTCCACCTACGAGCAGTACTTC. As protein: CSVGSTYEQYF.